Listed here are 6 T cell receptor beta chains from one sample, sequenced in a study of T cells in Graves' hyperthyroidism and ophthalmopathy (dated by TCRdb to the late 2010s). The protocol used for the library was multiplex PCR. Sequencing relied on an Illumina HiSeq 2000. Amplification of TCR beta CDR3 regions was carried out from RNA transcripts. The TCR CDR3 was subjected to a first round of RT-PCR using the HTBI primer set and the Qiagen OneStep RT-PCR kit. TCRdb applied fastp at Q25 and MiXCR to the public reads, then kept only in-frame beta chains. One record per CDR3 amino acid sequence lists the most common genes and DNA. For this sample the table gives 500,000 to 750,000 distinct CDR3 sequences, of which around 14% were detected only once. About 7% of the sample belongs to the ten largest clones. Sequencing input: blood. Receptor source: a woman aged 18-30 years with Graves' ophthalmopathy.

This clonotype was counted at least ten times. This chain connects TRBV7-2 to TRBJ2-3; D is possibly TRBD1 (5 bases). The CDR3 totals 15 residues. V lost 2 bases, J lost 6 bases, and 15 bases lay in between. Germline CDR1 is SGHTA and CDR2 is FQGNSA. This chain's CDR3 is CASSLRGFGSDTQYF. The CDR3 nucleotides are TGTGCCAGCAGCTTAAGGGGATTTGGAAGTGATACGCAGTATTTT.

This clonotype was picked up many times. This sequence joins TRBV6-1 and TRBJ2-1; TRBD1 matches 7 bases. Germline CDR1 is MNHNS and CDR2 is SASEGT. After removal of 6 bases from V and 0 bases from J, the junction contained 8 bases not matched to a gene. This CDR3 has 16 amino acids. The CDR3 spells CASREQGPSSYNEQFF. CDR3 DNA: TGTGCCAGCAGGGAACAGGGGCCCAGCTCCTACAATGAGCAGTTCTTC.

This clonotype was observed many times. V gene TRBV7-2 combines with J gene TRBJ1-4, with D unresolved. CDR3 length: 14 residues. The germline V gene encodes CDR1 SGHTA and CDR2 FQGNSA. The V end was cut by 2 bases, the J end by 6 bases, with 10 bases between. CDR3 sequence reads: CASSLSAGYEKLFF. CDR3 DNA: TGTGCCAGCAGCTTATCGGCAGGCTATGAAAAACTGTTTTTT. Together with reference TRBV7-2 and TRBJ1-4, the CDR3 gives the full variable domain: GAGVSQSPSNKVTEKGKDVELRCDPISGHTALYWYRQSLGQGLEFLIYFQGNSAPDKSGLPSDRFSAERTGGSVSTLTIQRTQQEDSAVYLCASSLSAGYEKLFFGSGTQLSVL.

At least ten counts were recorded for this clonotype. The rearrangement uses TRBV12-5 and TRBJ2-1; possible D gene TRBD1, 6 bases. This CDR3 has 13 amino acids. Trimming took off 0 bases at V and 10 bases at J, with 10 bases between the two ends. The germline gives CDR1 LGHNT, CDR2 FRNRAP. Here the CDR3 reads CASGLVSDREQFF. The CDR3 DNA follows: TGTGCTAGTGGTTTGGTATCGGACAGAGAGCAGTTCTTC. Full variable domain (rest looked up from reference TRBV12-5 and TRBJ2-1): DARVTQTPRHKVTEMGQEVTMRCQPILGHNTVFWYRQTMMQGLELLAYFRNRAPLDDSGMPKDRFSAEMPDATLATLKIQPSEPRDSAVYFCASGLVSDREQFFGPGTRLTVL.

This clonotype occurred many times. The chain carries TRBV20-1 and TRBJ2-7; D is unclear. Germline assignment: CDR1 DFQATT and CDR2 SNEGSKA (reference sequence). Trimming stripped 5 bases from V and 2 bases from J, with 13 bases between. CDR3 length equals 13 residues. CDR3 protein: CSAQDPRAYEQYF. CDR3 nucleotides: TGCAGTGCTCAAGACCCGAGAGCCTACGAGCAGTACTTC.

This clonotype came up many times. V and J are TRBV30 and TRBJ1-1; possibly TRBD1 for D (5 bases). V lost 3 bases and J lost 0, with 14 bases in between. Germline values: CDR1 GTSNPN, CDR2 SVGIG (reference sequence). The CDR3 spans 15 residues. The chain's CDR3 is CAWRSKGSVNTEAFF. Here the CDR3 DNA reads TGTGCCTGGAGGTCTAAGGGGTCAGTGAACACTGAAGCTTTCTTT.